Listed below are T cell receptor beta chains from one sample, sequenced in a study of blood T cell repertoires in COVID-19. Method: immunoSEQ multiplex PCR; TCRdb's copy keeps in-frame clones and lacks some. Of about 280,000 clones listed, roughly 85% are singletons. Sequencing was done on a sample of PBMCs or T cells enriched from blood (not recorded which). These receptors originate from a man in his forties who had been exposed to COVID-19. Both conserved end residues are part of each CDR3. Fields, in order: D gene, V gene, J gene, clone size, CDR3 DNA, CDR3 protein. The D gene is left open where the match is weak. Expanded clones get a size class; other rows say once, few or many, or leave the size out.

>-|TRBV30|TRBJ1-2|-
TGTGCCGGGCAGTGGGGCCTTCATTCGGGTGGCTACACCTTC
CAGQWGLHSGGYTF
>TRBD1|TRBV7-2|TRBJ1-6|-
TGTGCCAGCAGCTTAGCGCCAACATACCGGGACAGAAATTCACCCCTCCACTTT
CASSLAPTYRDRNSPLHF
>TRBD2|TRBV3-1/TRBV3-2|TRBJ2-7|few
TGTGCCAGCAGCCGAGGGACTAGCGAGAGGACCTACGAGCAGTACTTC
CASSRGTSERTYEQYF
>-|TRBV5-4|TRBJ2-5|-
TGTGCCAGCAGCTCGAGGGTATCGGGGGACCGCGTGCAGACCCAGTACTTC
CASSSRVSGDRVQTQYF
>-|TRBV2|TRBJ2-5|-
TGTGCCAGCAGTGATTCAGGGGGGTACCAAGAGACCCAGTACTTC
CASSDSGGYQETQYF
>TRBD1|TRBV5-1|TRBJ1-1|-
TGCGCCAGCAGCTTTAACAACAGGGGGACTGAAGCTTTCTTT
CASSFNNRGTEAFF
>-|TRBV7-2|TRBJ2-3|-
TGTGCCAGCAGCCAGGGTCGATCCCCCAATACGCAGTATTTT
CASSQGRSPNTQYF
>-|TRBV4-1|TRBJ2-7|-
TGCGCCAGCAGCCTGGGGACAAGGCCCTACGAGCAGTACTTC
CASSLGTRPYEQYF
>-|TRBV7-9|TRBJ2-7|-
TGTGCCAGCAGCTCCTCCTACTCCTACGAGCAGTACTTC
CASSSSYSYEQYF
>-|TRBV3-1/TRBV3-2|TRBJ1-2|-
TGTGCCAGCAGCTCGACCGGCCCAGGTGGCTACACCTTC
CASSSTGPGGYTF
>TRBD2|TRBV6-1|TRBJ2-3|-
TGTGCCAGCAGTGAACTAGCGGGAGAGAAGCAGTATTTT
CASSELAGEKQYF
>TRBD2|TRBV18|TRBJ2-5|-
TGTGCCAGCTCTCGTGTCCCGGGACTAGCGGGAGGTGAGACCCAGTACTTC
CASSRVPGLAGGETQYF
>-|TRBV7-2|TRBJ2-3|-
TGTGCCAGCAGCTTAGGCAGATCAGATACGCAGTATTTT
CASSLGRSDTQYF
>TRBD2|TRBV15|TRBJ2-3|-
TGTGCCACCAGCGATAGACTAGCGGGAGTTCACGCAGATACGCAGTATTTT
CATSDRLAGVHADTQYF
>TRBD1|TRBV5-1|TRBJ1-1|-
TGCGCCAGCAGCAAGGAAGGGGGCGGCGGCACTGAAGCTTTCTTT
CASSKEGGGGTEAFF